This T cell receptor (beta chain) originates from a study of blood T cell repertoires in COVID-19 (dated by TCRdb to about 2020). Context from the whole study: Samples covering the acute and convalescent phases of COVID-19 were provided by collaborators in the United States, Italy and Spain. The prospective study material was composed of cDNA or gDNA derived from T cells, B-cell-depleted T cells, or PBMCs. Samples were obtained from the ongoing ImmuneRACE study (first 160 participants) and from roughly 1,300 subjects provided by 6 global collaborators. Deeply sampled blood TCRbeta repertoires from subjects exposed to, actively infected with, or recovered from COVID-19 were included in the dataset. Sample metadata almost always included a de-identified subject ID, COVID-19 status, age in years and sex. Where available, HLA class I and class II types were taken from metadata supplied by the sample provider and were not determined by assay-based typing. The repertoires were released in a freely available public database intended as a resource for research on the immune response to SARS-CoV-2.

Whole blood was collected in K2EDTA tubes by collaborating institutions according to the institutions' own protocols. For TCRbeta analysis, collaborator samples were shipped as frozen whole blood, as isolated PBMCs, or as DNA extracted from either sample type. About this clone: Its antigen has not been determined. Within one base of it there is no much larger clone, and no base qualities were kept.

Inclusive of the bounding cysteine and phenylalanine, the CDR3 is 16 residues long. The entry retains the CDR3 DNA only, 48 bases that are in frame from base 1. As encoded in the germline V gene, CDR1 is SGHRS while CDR2 is YFSETQ. Trimming costs V 4 bases and J 5 bases, and their ends lie 19 bases apart. TCRbeta CDR3 regions were amplified from genomic DNA by means of the immunoSEQ Assay, a bias-controlled multiplex PCR. The paper's data handling went like this. Within the assay, amplification of reference gene primers was used to estimate how many nucleated cells each sample contained. To quantify the absolute abundance of each unique TCRbeta CDR3 rearrangement, sequence reads were collapsed and filtered. Productive Simpson clonality was computed per sample as the square root of Simpson's diversity index over productive rearrangements. TCRdb provides this immuneACCESS table in a form limited to in-frame rearrangements. Some clones are lacking; in checked studies, under half of them reflect an unresolved V gene, and why the rest are absent is not known. V, J and clone size are those of that table, while D and trimming were read from the DNA. Here the sample has some 150,000 clones; about 80% occur a single time. More than 7% of the sample is held by the ten biggest clonotypes.

General conclusions and limits of the study: The amount of clinical and demographic metadata varied by source and participant and was provided uncurated.

The sequence came from a human donor in a cohort sampled during active COVID-19. The rearrangement joined TRBV5-1 to TRBJ2-1; 7 matching bases give a weak D call of TRBD1. The sequenced sample was peripheral blood. CDR3 region: CASSPGDRARDNEQFF. In nucleotide form, the sequence is TGCGCCAGCAGCCCGGGAGACAGGGCAAGGGACAATGAGCAGTTCTTC. With the portions outside the CDR3 filled from the reference TRBV5-1 and TRBJ2-1 genes, the complete variable region becomes KAGVTQTPRYLIKTRGQQVTLSCSPISGHRSVSWYQQTPGQGLQFLFEYFSETQRNKGNFPGRFSGRQFSNSRSEMNVSTLELGDSALYLCASSPGDRARDNEQFFGPGTRLTVL.